This T cell receptor (beta chain) was identified during a study of cytomegalovirus exposure and HLA in healthy donors. Study-wide background: The Caucasian-associated ancestry cluster held around four fifths of 398 genotyped donors. General observations from the study: HLA-A and HLA-B allele assignments for most subjects were reportedly predicted accurately using TCR beta sequences.

The PCR had 60 Vbeta and 13 Jbeta primers. Clones were read by immunoSEQ multiplex PCR, and TCRdb kept only the in-frame ones, dropping some. The table has a few hundred thousand clones, 75% to 80% seen once; the top ten hold 1.5% to 2%. Germline CDR1 reads SGHNT; CDR2 reads YYREEE (reference sequence). V was pared by 4 bases and J by 2 bases, with 2 bases of the junction left unmatched. CDR3 length: 15 amino acids. Although they were nominally healthy when sampled, donors likely had unrecorded immune exposures. Details on this clone: Its target is unknown.

What was sequenced was PBMCs. The sequence was collected from a man younger than 30 in good health and CMV-seronegative. The V call is TRBV5-4, the J call TRBJ2-7; 14 nucleotides agree with TRBD2. The CDR3 region is CASSQGLAGAYEQYF. The CDR3 DNA follows: TGTGCCAGCAGCCAGGGACTAGCGGGAGCCTACGAGCAGTACTTC.